This section outlines one T cell receptor (beta chain) sequence together with its context. Its antigen is undetermined. Separate cDNA molecules received unique molecular identifiers, which the library attached to them. MiXCR was run by TCRdb on the RACE reads, yielding one entry per CDR3 protein. The sample lists approximately 52,000 distinct CDR3 sequences; approximately 8.8% were seen once. Germline V gives CDR1 SGHRS, CDR2 YFSETQ. The CDR3 is made up of 14 amino acids. V lost 4 bases to trimming and J lost 1 base, with 11 bases between them. This specimen comes from a study of human T cells and chemical hapten exposure. Study conclusions and caveats: Having alopecia, donors may respond immunologically unlike healthy people.

As to time point: pre-sensitization, week 0. Documented treatment: therapeutic diphenylcyclopropenone sensitization with weekly scalp DPC. The authors extracted total RNA from unfractionated whole blood. This TCR came from a woman aged 40 to 55 with alopecia areata. Some clones in this sample may be carry-over from other donors' samples. Material: whole blood, obtained in connection with sensitization to the hapten diphenylcyclopropenone (DPC). This chain joins TRBV5-1 and TRBJ2-5; D unresolved. The CDR3 loop reads CASSPLQLQETQYF. For the CDR3, the DNA is TGCGCCAGCAGCCCCCTACAGCTCCAAGAGACCCAGTACTTC.